This T cell receptor (beta chain) stems from a study of T-cell reconstitution after alpha-beta-depleted transplantation in children. This clonotype was found many times. Unique molecular identifiers featured in how the TCRbeta library was prepared. MiXCR, run by TCRdb on the PCR reads, gives a single entry per CDR3 protein. The repertoire holds 190,000 or so distinct CDR3 sequences, with 5% to 6.5% as singletons. In germline, CDR1 is SGDLS, CDR2 YYNGEE. Unmatched junction bases numbered 4, after V lost 0 bases and J lost 7 bases. The CDR3 is made up of 16 amino acids. The TCR originated in a girl under three years old with combined immunodeficiency, due to receive a stem cell transplant. This material consisted of PBMCs, taken before TCRalphabeta/CD19-depleted stem cell transplant. The chain has TRBV9 and TRBJ2-2, with 12 nucleotides matching TRBD2. This CDR3 reads CASSVAASGRVGELFF. In DNA, the CDR3 is TGTGCCAGCAGCGTAGCGGCTAGCGGGAGGGTCGGGGAGCTGTTTTTT.